One sample yielded the 30 T cell receptor beta chains listed below, sequenced in a study of T cells in Graves' hyperthyroidism and ophthalmopathy. Researchers took RNA transcripts and amplified the TCR beta CDR3 regions from them. HTBI primers were the set used in a first-round RT-PCR of the TCR CDR3. TCRdb independently ran MiXCR on the multiplex PCR reads; one entry per CDR3 protein. The data hold a few hundred thousand distinct CDR3 sequences, with over 10% observed a single time. The sequenced sample was blood. All receptors come from a woman aged 18-29 years with Graves' hyperthyroidism.

Many counts were recorded for this clonotype. The V call is TRBV7-2, the J call TRBJ2-2, with D uncertain. The CDR3 is 15 amino acids. V was clipped by 3 bases and J by 7 bases, with 15 bases between them. CDR1 SGHTA and CDR2 FQGNSA come from the germline V gene. The CDR3 sequence is CASSFMKSANGELFF. CDR3 DNA sequence: TGTGCCAGCAGCTTCATGAAGTCGGCGAACGGGGAGCTGTTTTTT.

This clonotype was recorded only once. A read error may explain this, as a much larger clone is one base away. V usage is TRBV5-1 and J usage is TRBJ2-1; TRBD1 agrees at 7 bases. V lost 5 bases to trimming and J lost 14 bases; unmatched junction nucleotides: 10. The CDR3 extends over 12 amino acids. CDR1 and CDR2 from the germline V gene are SGHRS and YFSETQ. DNA of the CDR3: TGCGCCAGCAGTTTCAGACAGGGCGAAGAGTTCTTC. Translation: CASSFRQGEEFF.

The sample holds many counts of this clonotype. The rearrangement links TRBV20-1 to TRBJ1-5; 7 nucleotides agree with TRBD1. CDR3 length: 16 residues. Germline CDR1 reads DFQATT; CDR2 reads SNEGSKA (reference sequence). V was clipped by 3 bases and J by 2 bases; unmatched bases: 10. CDR3 bases: TGCAGTGCTAGCCTATCAGGGGGTGGGGGCAATCAGCCCCAGCATTTT. Translated, it gives CSASLSGGGGNQPQHF.

In its sample, this clonotype was seen many times. The chain employs TRBV20-1 and TRBJ1-5, with no clear D. V was trimmed by 7 bases and J by 1 base, leaving 8 bases between them. From germline, CDR1 is DFQATT and CDR2 SNEGSKA (reference sequence). The CDR3 spans 12 residues. CDR3 DNA sequence: TGCAGTGGGCAAGAGAGCAATCAGCCCCAGCATTTT. This encodes CSGQESNQPQHF.

The rearrangement joins TRBV4-2 to TRBJ1-1, with D tentatively TRBD1 (5 bases). The CDR3 runs to 17 residues. V lost 1 base, J lost 0 bases, and 15 bases lay in between. CDR1 is LGHNA and CDR2 is YNFKEQ in the germline V gene. The DNA of the CDR3 is TGTGCCAGCAGCCAAGCCGGGCAGGGAGGAATGAACACTGAAGCTTTCTTT. It translates to CASSQAGQGGMNTEAFF.

There are many counts of this clonotype. This sequence joins TRBV3-1 and TRBJ2-3; TRBD2 is a possible D gene (6 bases). The CDR3 is 15 residues long. Germline CDR1 and CDR2: LGHDT and YNNKEL (reference sequence). Trimming took off 5 bases at V and 4 bases at J, with 16 bases between the two ends. In DNA form, the CDR3 reads TGTGCCAGCAGCTCACATGTCGGAGGGGCAGATACGCAGTATTTT. It specifies CASSSHVGGADTQYF.

In its sample, this clonotype was seen many times. This chain joins TRBV4-3 and TRBJ2-5; TRBD2 aligns across 7 bases. J was trimmed by 1 base and V by 4 bases; bases with no gene match: 6. Germline V gene lookup returns CDR1 LGHNA and CDR2 YSLEER. CDR3 size: 15 residues. The CDR3 coding sequence is TGCGCCAGCAGCCCCGATAGCGGGCCCCAAGAGACCCAGTACTTC. It specifies CASSPDSGPQETQYF.

This clonotype was found many times. The chain uses TRBV11-2 and TRBJ2-1; 8 bases match TRBD2. This CDR3 has 16 residues. J gave up 7 bases and V 5 bases, and 13 bases lay outside the gene matches. Germline-derived CDR1 and CDR2 are SGHAT and FQNNGV. The DNA of the CDR3 is TGTGCCAGCAGCCCCAGGGCCGGGAGGGCCACTAATGAGCAGTTCTTC. This codes for CASSPRAGRATNEQFF.

This clonotype was detected many times. The chain has TRBV5-1 and TRBJ2-1; 9 bases map to TRBD2. Per the germline V gene, CDR1 is SGHRS and CDR2 is YFSETQ. V dropped 2 bases and J dropped 7; count of bases not matched to a gene: 13. The CDR3 spans 17 residues. CDR3 sequence reads: CASSFGDGTSIRNEQFF. Here the CDR3 DNA reads TGCGCCAGCAGCTTCGGAGACGGGACTAGCATTAGGAATGAGCAGTTCTTC. The complete variable domain, with remaining parts taken from reference TRBV5-1 and TRBJ2-1, reads KAGVTQTPRYLIKTRGQQVTLSCSPISGHRSVSWYQQTPGQGLQFLFEYFSETQRNKGNFPGRFSGRQFSNSRSEMNVSTLELGDSALYLCASSFGDGTSIRNEQFFGPGTRLTVL.

CDR3: CASSLDPSGGNKLFF. In nucleotides, the CDR3 is TGTGCCAGCAGCTTAGACCCTAGCGGGGGGAACAAACTGTTCTTC. The chain uses TRBV7-2 and TRBJ2-1; 11 nucleotides match TRBD2. Germline V lookup: CDR1 SGHTA, CDR2 FQGNSA. With 1 base clipped from V and 15 bases from J, the junction kept 11 bases outside the gene matches. The CDR3 extends over 15 amino acids.

The chain recombines TRBV7-9 with TRBJ2-1; the D is unclear. This CDR3 has 17 amino acids. Germline CDR1 SEHNR, CDR2 FQNEAQ (reference sequence). Trimming took 1 base from V and 0 from J, leaving 13 bases between them. In nucleotides, the CDR3 is TGTGCCAGCAGCTTAGGGTCGATACTGAGCTCCTACAATGAGCAGTTCTTC. It yields the protein CASSLGSILSSYNEQFF.

This clonotype was picked up a small number of times. This chain uses TRBV4-3 with TRBJ2-7; D call uncertain. The germline V gene encodes CDR1 LGHNA and CDR2 YSLEER. The CDR3 is 14 residues long. V was pared by 0 bases and J by 5 bases, with 11 bases between. The CDR3 sequence is CASSQDYDENEQYF. The DNA for the CDR3 is TGCGCCAGCAGCCAAGATTACGACGAAAACGAGCAGTACTTC.

This clonotype showed up just a few times. One junction end does not reproduce the germline sequence, and a read error may be involved. This chain uses TRBV6-4 with TRBJ1-6; D remains ambiguous. This CDR3 has 13 residues. Germline assignment: CDR1 MRHNA and CDR2 SNTAGT. CDR3 loop: CATSTPYNSPLHF. The CDR3 DNA is TGTGCCACCAGTACCCCCTATAATTCACCCCTCCACTTT.

This clonotype has at least ten counts. The V call is TRBV12-3 or TRBV12-4, the J call TRBJ1-4; D gene uncertain. The CDR3 has 15 amino acids. V was pared by 6 bases and J by 4 bases, with 15 bases between. For the CDR3, the DNA is TGTGCCAGCAGACCCCGCGGAGTCCTTAATGAAAAACTGTTTTTT. It codes for CASRPRGVLNEKLFF.

This clonotype was seen repeatedly, ten times or more. V and J are TRBV11-3 and TRBJ2-5; D not certain. This CDR3 is built from 13 residues. CDR1 SGHNT and CDR2 YENEEA come from the germline V gene. V was cut by 5 bases and J by 4 bases, with 11 bases left in between. The CDR3 loop reads CASSPGWRETQYF. CDR3 sequence (DNA): TGTGCCAGCAGCCCCGGATGGAGAGAGACCCAGTACTTC.

This clonotype was observed at least ten times. This chain uses TRBV20-1 with TRBJ1-4; no definite D call. The V end was cut by 5 bases, the J end by 7 bases, with 20 bases between. This CDR3 is built from 15 residues. CDR1 is DFQATT, CDR2 SNEGSKA, per germline (reference sequence). CDR3 sequence: CSASGDNIIGEKLFF. The CDR3 nucleotides are TGCAGTGCTTCTGGGGATAATATCATAGGTGAAAAACTGTTTTTT.

In this sample, this clonotype turned up many times. The rearrangement links TRBV7-3 to TRBJ2-3; perhaps TRBD1 as D (6 bases). V dropped 2 bases and J dropped 4 bases, with 16 bases sitting between them. The CDR3 length is 16 residues. Germline V gene sequence: CDR1 SGHTA, CDR2 FQGTGA. CDR3 sequence reads: CASSLEARYRADTQYF. In DNA form, the CDR3 reads TGTGCCAGCAGCTTAGAGGCCCGATACAGGGCAGATACGCAGTATTTT.

At least ten counts were recorded for this clonotype. This rearrangement joins TRBV12-3 or TRBV12-4 to TRBJ1-4; 9 bases agree with TRBD1. CDR3 length equals 14 residues. Trimming cost V 7 bases and J 6 bases; bases outside gene matches: 6. The CDR3 sequence: CASTSRQGDEKLFF. The CDR3, as DNA: TGTGCCAGCACCTCCCGACAGGGGGATGAAAAACTGTTTTTT.

This clonotype was recorded at least ten times. The chain links TRBV7-9 to TRBJ2-5, with 9 bases that match TRBD1. Germline CDR1 is SEHNR and CDR2 is FQNEAQ (reference sequence). V lost 5 bases, J lost 2 bases, and 9 bases stayed unmatched. The CDR3 spans 16 residues. The CDR3 sequence is CASSPSRDREQETQYF. CDR3 nucleotides: TGTGCCAGCAGCCCCTCCCGGGACAGGGAACAAGAGACCCAGTACTTC.

The J gene is TRBJ1-2, the V gene TRBV13; D is possibly TRBD1 (5 bases). Germline-derived CDR1 and CDR2 are PRHDT and FYEKMQ (reference sequence). CDR3 size: 14 residues. Trimming cost V 4 bases and J 1 base, with 10 bases left between them. The CDR3 sequence is CASSSRQYNYGYTF. CDR3 DNA sequence: TGTGCCAGCAGCTCACGACAGTATAACTATGGCTACACCTTC.

This clonotype has a count of ten or more. The rearrangement joins TRBV27 to TRBJ2-7; a possible D gene is TRBD2 (6 bases). The V end was cut by 2 bases, the J end by 1 base, with 12 bases between. Germline CDR1 MNHEY, CDR2 SMNVEV (reference sequence). The CDR3 contains 15 residues. In DNA form, the CDR3 reads TGTGCCAGCAGTTTAGGTCCTAGCGCATCCTACGAGCAGTACTTC. It specifies CASSLGPSASYEQYF.

This clonotype came up many times. The V call is TRBV11-3, the J call TRBJ1-1; perhaps TRBD1 as D (5 bases). V lost 3 bases to trimming and J lost 3 bases, with 8 bases between them. The CDR3 has 13 amino acids. CDR1 and CDR2 from the germline V gene are SGHNT and YENEEA. CDR3 region: CASSFWGDTEAFF. The DNA of the CDR3 is TGTGCCAGCAGCTTTTGGGGGGACACTGAAGCTTTCTTT.

This clonotype was counted many times. The J gene is TRBJ1-2, the V gene TRBV5-5, with D possibly being TRBD1 (6 bases). The CDR3 is 15 residues long. Germline lookup yields CDR1 SGHKS and CDR2 YYEKEE (reference sequence). The germline V and J ends were trimmed by 2 bases and 4 bases, with 15 bases remaining between them. For the CDR3, the DNA is TGTGCCAGCAGCTTTCCAGGGGCAAGAATCTATGGCTACACCTTC. Translated: CASSFPGARIYGYTF.

This clonotype has just a few counts. V and J are TRBV4-2 and TRBJ2-7; 8 nucleotides agree with TRBD1. This CDR3 is 15 amino acids long. The germline V gene has CDR1 LGHNA and CDR2 YNFKEQ. Trimming cost V 3 bases and J 1 base; bases outside gene matches: 5. The CDR3 DNA is TGTGCCAGCAGCCAGGACAGGGAAGGTTCCTACGAGCAGTACTTC. Translated, it gives CASSQDREGSYEQYF.

This clonotype was seen a handful of times. This chain joins TRBV19 and TRBJ2-2; 8 bases match TRBD2. This CDR3 comprises 15 residues. V gave up 1 base and J gave up 6 bases; unmatched junction bases: 4. The germline gives CDR1 LNHDA, CDR2 SQIVND (reference sequence). The CDR3 region is CASSIAGTSSGELFF. The CDR3 DNA reads TGTGCCAGTAGTATAGCCGGGACTAGTTCCGGGGAGCTGTTTTTT.

This clonotype was seen ten or more times. The J gene is TRBJ1-1, the V gene TRBV12-3 or TRBV12-4; D might be TRBD1 (5 bases). Trimming removed 3 bases at V and 3 bases at J, with 8 bases between. The CDR3 loop spans 13 amino acids. The CDR3 coding sequence is TGTGCCAGCAGTTTTGGGGGGGACACTGAAGCTTTCTTT. Its translation is CASSFGGDTEAFF.

This clonotype was counted ten times or more. V is TRBV28 and J is TRBJ2-3; 8 positions agree with TRBD2. Germline CDR1 is MDHEN and CDR2 is SYDVKM. This CDR3 spans 14 amino acids. V was clipped by 1 base and J by 5 bases; unmatched bases: 2. The CDR3 region has the DNA TGTGCCAGCAGTTTATCGCTAGCGGGAGATACGCAGTATTTT. Its protein product is CASSLSLAGDTQYF.

This clonotype came up many times. The CDR3 loop reads CASSPPPDGTEAFF. CDR3 DNA sequence: TGTGCCAGCTCACCCCCCCCGGACGGCACTGAAGCTTTCTTT. The chain recombines TRBV18 with TRBJ1-1; D is ambiguous. The CDR3 is 14 residues long. The germline gives CDR1 KGHSH, CDR2 LQKENI. The V end lost 3 bases, the J end lost 4 bases, and 12 bases lay between the germline ends.

This clonotype turned up a few times. A much more abundant neighbour one base away suggests this may be a read error. Without the conserved terminal phenylalanine or tryptophan, this CDR3 likely stems from a read error. This chain links TRBV11-2 with TRBJ2-5; tentatively, D is TRBD2 (5 bases). CDR1 is SGHAT and CDR2 is FQNNGV in the germline V gene. V lost 4 bases and J 5 bases, leaving 14 bases between the germline ends. The CDR3 is 14 amino acids. In DNA form, the CDR3 reads TGTGCCAGCAGCTCCTATCGGACTCGGGAGACCCAGTACCTC. Translating it yields CASSSYRTRETQYL.

This clonotype showed up just a few times. The V and J genes are TRBV10-3 and TRBJ2-2; tentatively, D is TRBD1 or TRBD2 (5 bases each). The length of the CDR3 is 16 residues. Germline V gene lookup returns CDR1 ENHRY and CDR2 SYGVKD. V was clipped by 6 bases and J by 4 bases, with 18 bases between them. CDR3 amino acids: CAIRTEGEVPTGELFF. DNA for the CDR3: TGTGCCATCAGGACAGAGGGAGAGGTTCCCACCGGGGAGCTGTTTTTT.